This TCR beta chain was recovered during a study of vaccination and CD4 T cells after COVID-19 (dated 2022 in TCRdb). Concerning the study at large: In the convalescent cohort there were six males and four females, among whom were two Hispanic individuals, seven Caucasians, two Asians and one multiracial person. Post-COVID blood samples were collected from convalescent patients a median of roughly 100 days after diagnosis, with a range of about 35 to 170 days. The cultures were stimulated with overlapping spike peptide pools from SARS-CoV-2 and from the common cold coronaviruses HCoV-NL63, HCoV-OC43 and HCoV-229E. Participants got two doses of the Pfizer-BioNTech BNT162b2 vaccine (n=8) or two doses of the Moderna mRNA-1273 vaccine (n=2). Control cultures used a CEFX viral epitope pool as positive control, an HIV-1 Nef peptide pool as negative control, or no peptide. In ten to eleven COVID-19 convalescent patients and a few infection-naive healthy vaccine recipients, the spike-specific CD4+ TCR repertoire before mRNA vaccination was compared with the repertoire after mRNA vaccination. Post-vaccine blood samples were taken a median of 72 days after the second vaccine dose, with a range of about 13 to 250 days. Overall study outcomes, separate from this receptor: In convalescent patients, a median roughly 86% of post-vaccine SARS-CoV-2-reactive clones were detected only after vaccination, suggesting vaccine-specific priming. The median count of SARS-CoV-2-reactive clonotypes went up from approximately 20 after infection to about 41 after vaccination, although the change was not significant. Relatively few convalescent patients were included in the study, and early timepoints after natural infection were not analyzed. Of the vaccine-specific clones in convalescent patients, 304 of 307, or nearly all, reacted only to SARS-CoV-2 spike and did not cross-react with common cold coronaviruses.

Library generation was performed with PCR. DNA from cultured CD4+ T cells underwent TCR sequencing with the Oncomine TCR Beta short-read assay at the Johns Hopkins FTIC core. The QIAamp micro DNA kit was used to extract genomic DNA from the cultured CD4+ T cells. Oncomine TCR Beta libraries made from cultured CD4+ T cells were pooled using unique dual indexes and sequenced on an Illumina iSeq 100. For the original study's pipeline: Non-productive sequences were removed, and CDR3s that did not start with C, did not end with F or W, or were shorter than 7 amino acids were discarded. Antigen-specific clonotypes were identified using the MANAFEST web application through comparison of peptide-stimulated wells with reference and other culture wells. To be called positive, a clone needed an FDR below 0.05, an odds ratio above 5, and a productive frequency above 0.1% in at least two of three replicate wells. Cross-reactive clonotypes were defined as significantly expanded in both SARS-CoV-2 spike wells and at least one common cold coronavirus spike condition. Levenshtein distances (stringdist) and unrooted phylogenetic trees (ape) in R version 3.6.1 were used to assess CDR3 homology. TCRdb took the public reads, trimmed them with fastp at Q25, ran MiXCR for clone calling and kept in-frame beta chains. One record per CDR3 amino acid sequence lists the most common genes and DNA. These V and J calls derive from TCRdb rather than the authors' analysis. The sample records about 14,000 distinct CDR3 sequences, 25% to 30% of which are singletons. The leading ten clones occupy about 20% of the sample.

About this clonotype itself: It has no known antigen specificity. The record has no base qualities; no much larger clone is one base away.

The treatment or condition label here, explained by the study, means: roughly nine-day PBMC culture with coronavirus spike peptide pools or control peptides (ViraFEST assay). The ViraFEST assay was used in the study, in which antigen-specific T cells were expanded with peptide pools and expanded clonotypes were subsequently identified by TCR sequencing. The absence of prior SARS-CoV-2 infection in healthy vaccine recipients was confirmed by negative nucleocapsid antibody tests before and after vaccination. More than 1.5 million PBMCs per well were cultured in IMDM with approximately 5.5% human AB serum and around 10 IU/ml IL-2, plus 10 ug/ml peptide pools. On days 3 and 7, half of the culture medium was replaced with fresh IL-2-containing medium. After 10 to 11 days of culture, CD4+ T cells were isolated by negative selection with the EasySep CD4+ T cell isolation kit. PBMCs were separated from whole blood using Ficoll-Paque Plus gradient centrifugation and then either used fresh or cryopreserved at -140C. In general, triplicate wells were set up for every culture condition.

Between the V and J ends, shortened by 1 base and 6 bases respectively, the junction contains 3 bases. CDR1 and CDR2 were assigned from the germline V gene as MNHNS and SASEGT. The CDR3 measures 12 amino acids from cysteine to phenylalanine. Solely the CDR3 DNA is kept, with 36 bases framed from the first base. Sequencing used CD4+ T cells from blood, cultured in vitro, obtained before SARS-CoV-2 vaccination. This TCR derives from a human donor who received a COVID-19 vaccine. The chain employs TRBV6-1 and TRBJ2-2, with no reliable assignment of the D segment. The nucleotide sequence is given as TGTGCCAGCAGTGAAGGGCCCGGGGAGCTGTTTTTT. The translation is CASSEGPGELFF.